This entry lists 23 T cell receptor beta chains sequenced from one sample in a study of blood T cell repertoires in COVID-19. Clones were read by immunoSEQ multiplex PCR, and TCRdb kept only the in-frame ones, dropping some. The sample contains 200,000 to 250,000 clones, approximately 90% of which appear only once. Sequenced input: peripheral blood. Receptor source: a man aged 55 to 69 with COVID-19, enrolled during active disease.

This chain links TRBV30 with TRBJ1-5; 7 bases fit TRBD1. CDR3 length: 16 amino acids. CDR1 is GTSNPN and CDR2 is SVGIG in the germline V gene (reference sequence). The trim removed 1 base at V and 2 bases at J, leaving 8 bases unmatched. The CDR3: CAWSARDTGGNQPQHF. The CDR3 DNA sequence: TGTGCCTGGAGTGCCCGGGATACAGGGGGCAATCAGCCCCAGCATTTT.

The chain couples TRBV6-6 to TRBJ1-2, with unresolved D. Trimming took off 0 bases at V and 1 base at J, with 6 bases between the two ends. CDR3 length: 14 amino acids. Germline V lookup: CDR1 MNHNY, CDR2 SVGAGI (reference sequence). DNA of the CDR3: TGTGCCAGCAGTTACTCACAGAATAACTATGGCTACACCTTC. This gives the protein CASSYSQNNYGYTF.

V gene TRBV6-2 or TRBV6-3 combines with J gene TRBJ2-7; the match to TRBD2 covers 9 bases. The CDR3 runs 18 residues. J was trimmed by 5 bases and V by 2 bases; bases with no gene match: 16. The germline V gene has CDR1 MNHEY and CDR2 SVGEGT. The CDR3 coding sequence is TGTGCCAGCAGTTACGACGGTAGCGGGGGATCCTCATTCCACGAGCAGTACTTC. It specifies CASSYDGSGGSSFHEQYF.

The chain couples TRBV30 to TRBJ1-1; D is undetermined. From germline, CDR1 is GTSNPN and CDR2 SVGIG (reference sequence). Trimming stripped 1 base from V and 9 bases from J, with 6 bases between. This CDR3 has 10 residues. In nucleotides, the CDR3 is TGTGCCTGGAGTGGGGCTCAAGCTTTCTTT. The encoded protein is CAWSGAQAFF. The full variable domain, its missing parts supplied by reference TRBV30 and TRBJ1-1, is SQTIHQWPATLVQPVGSPLSLECTVEGTSNPNLYWYRQAAGRGLQLLFYSVGIGQISSEVPQNLSASRPQDRQFILSSKKLLLSDSGFYLCAWSGAQAFFGQGTRLTVV.

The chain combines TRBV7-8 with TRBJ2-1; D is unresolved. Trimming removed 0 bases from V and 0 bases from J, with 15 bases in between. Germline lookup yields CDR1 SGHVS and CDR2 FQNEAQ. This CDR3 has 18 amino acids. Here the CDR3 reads CASSLADTAVSSYNEQFF. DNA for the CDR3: TGTGCCAGCAGCTTAGCGGATACGGCGGTTAGCTCCTACAATGAGCAGTTCTTC.

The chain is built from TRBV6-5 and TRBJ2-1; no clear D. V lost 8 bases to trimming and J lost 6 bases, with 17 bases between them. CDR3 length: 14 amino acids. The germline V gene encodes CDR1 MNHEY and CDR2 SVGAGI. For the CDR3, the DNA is TGTGCCAGCCACGACACCCCGGTGGGCAATGAGCAGTTCTTC. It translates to CASHDTPVGNEQFF.

CDR3 protein: CASSHPTGGRNEQYF. The CDR3 coding sequence is TGCGCCAGCAGCCACCCGACAGGGGGGAGGAACGAGCAGTACTTC. The chain uses TRBV4-1 and TRBJ2-7; 9 nucleotides line up with TRBD1. J was trimmed by 5 bases and V by 3 bases; bases with no gene match: 8. The length of the CDR3 is 15 residues. Germline CDR1 MGHRA, CDR2 YSYEKL.

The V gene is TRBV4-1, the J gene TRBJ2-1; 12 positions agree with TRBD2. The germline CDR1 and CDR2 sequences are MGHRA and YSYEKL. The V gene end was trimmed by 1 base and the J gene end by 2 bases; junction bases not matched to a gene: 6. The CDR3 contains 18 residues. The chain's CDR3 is CASSQGTSGIPAYNEQFF. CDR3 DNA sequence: TGCGCCAGCAGCCAAGGGACTAGCGGGATCCCCGCCTACAATGAGCAGTTCTTC.

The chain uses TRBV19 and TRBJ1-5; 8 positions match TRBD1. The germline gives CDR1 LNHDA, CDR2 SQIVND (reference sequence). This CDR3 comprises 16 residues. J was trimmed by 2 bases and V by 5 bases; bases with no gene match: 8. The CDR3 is CASSSDRGIGNQPQHF. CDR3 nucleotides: TGTGCCAGTAGTTCTGACAGGGGAATCGGCAATCAGCCCCAGCATTTT.

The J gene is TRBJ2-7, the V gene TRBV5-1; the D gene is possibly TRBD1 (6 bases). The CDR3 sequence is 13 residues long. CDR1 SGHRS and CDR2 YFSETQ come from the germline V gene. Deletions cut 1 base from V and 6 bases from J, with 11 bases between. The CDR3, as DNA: TGCGCCAGCAGCTTGACCTCAGGGGTCGAGCAGTACTTC. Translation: CASSLTSGVEQYF.

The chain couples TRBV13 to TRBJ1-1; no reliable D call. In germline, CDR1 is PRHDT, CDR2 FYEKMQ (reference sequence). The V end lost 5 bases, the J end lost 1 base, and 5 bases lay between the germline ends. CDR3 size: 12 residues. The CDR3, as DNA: TGTGCCAGCAGCCGGGAGAACACTGAAGCTTTCTTT. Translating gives CASSRENTEAFF.

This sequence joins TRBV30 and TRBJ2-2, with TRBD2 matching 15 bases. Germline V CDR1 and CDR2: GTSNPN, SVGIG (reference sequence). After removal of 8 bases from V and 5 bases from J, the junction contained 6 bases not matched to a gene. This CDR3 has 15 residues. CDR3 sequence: CARGLAGGGTGELFF. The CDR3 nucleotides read TGTGCCCGGGGACTAGCGGGGGGTGGGACCGGGGAGCTGTTTTTT.

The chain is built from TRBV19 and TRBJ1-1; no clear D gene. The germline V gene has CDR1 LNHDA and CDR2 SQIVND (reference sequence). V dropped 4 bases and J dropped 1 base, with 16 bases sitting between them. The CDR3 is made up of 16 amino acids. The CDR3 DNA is TGTGCCAGTAGTAAGGAGGCCCAGGTCGGGAACACTGAAGCTTTCTTT. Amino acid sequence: CASSKEAQVGNTEAFF.

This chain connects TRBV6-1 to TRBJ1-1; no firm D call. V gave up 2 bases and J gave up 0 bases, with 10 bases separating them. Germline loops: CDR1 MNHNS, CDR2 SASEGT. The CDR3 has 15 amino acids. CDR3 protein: CASSETQIMNTEAFF. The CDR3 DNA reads TGTGCCAGCAGTGAAACACAGATTATGAACACTGAAGCTTTCTTT.

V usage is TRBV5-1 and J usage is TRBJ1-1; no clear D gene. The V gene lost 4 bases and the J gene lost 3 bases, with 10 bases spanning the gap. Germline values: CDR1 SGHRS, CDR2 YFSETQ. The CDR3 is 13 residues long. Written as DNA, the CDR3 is TGCGCCAGCAGCCTTCGGGAGGACACTGAAGCTTTCTTT. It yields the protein CASSLREDTEAFF. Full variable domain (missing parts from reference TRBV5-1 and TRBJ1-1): KAGVTQTPRYLIKTRGQQVTLSCSPISGHRSVSWYQQTPGQGLQFLFEYFSETQRNKGNFPGRFSGRQFSNSRSEMNVSTLELGDSALYLCASSLREDTEAFFGQGTRLTVV.

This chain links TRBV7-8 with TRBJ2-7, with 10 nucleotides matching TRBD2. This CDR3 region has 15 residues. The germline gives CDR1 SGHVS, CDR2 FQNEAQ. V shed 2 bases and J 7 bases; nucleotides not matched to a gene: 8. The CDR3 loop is CASSLQRGGPREQYF. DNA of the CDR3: TGTGCCAGCAGCTTACAGCGGGGGGGTCCTAGAGAGCAGTACTTC.

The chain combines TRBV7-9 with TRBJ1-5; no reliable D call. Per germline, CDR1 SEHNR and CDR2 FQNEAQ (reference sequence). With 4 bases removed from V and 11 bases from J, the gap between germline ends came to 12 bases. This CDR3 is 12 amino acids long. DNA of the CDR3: TGTGCCAGCAGCTCCGATGGCGCGGCCCAGCATTTT. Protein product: CASSSDGAAQHF. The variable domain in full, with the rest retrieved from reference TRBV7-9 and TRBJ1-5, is DTGVSQNPRHKITKRGQNVTFRCDPISEHNRLYWYRQTLGQGPEFLTYFQNEAQLEKSRLLSDRFSAERPKGSFSTLEIQRTEQGDSAMYLCASSSDGAAQHFGDGTRLSIL.

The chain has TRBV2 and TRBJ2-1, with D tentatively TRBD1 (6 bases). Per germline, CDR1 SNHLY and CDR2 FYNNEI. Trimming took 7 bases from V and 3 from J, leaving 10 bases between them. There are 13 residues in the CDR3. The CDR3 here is CASTVGHYNEQFF. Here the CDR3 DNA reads TGTGCCAGCACGGTGGGACACTACAATGAGCAGTTCTTC. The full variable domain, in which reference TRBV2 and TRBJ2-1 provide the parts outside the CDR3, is EPEVTQTPSHQVTQMGQEVILRCVPISNHLYFYWYRQILGQKVEFLVSFYNNEISEKSEIFDDQFSVERPDGSNFTLKIRSTKLEDSAMYFCASTVGHYNEQFFGPGTRLTVL.

The CDR3 region is CASSIIKDTGEKLFF. As DNA, the CDR3 is TGTGCCAGCAGCATTATCAAGGACACAGGGGAAAAACTGTTTTTT. This rearrangement joins TRBV5-4 to TRBJ1-4; D might be TRBD1 (6 bases). CDR3 length equals 15 residues. V shed 4 bases and J shed 8 bases, with 18 bases lying between them. Germline V gene data show CDR1 as SGHNT and CDR2 as YYREEE (reference sequence).

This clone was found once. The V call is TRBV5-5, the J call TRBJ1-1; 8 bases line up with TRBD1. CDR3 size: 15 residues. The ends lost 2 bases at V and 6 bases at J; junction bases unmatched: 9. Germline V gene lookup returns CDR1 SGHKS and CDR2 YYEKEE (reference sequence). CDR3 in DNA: TGTGCCAGCAGCTTTTGGACAGGGCAAGTTCCTGAAGCTTTCTTT. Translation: CASSFWTGQVPEAFF.

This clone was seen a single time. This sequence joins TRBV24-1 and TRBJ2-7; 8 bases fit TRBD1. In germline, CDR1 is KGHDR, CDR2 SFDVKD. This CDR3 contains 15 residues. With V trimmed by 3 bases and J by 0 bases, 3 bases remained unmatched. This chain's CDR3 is CATSDARGLSYEQYF. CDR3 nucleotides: TGTGCCACCAGTGATGCCAGGGGGCTCTCCTACGAGCAGTACTTC.

The CDR3 DNA reads as TGTGCCAGCTCGGAGAGGACAGGGCAGGCCGGGGAGCTGTTTTTT. It encodes CASSERTGQAGELFF. This sequence joins TRBV18 and TRBJ2-2; 8 bases are shared with TRBD1. CDR3 size: 15 residues. V shed 6 bases, J shed 6 bases, and the junction held 9 bases outside the gene matches. Germline loops: CDR1 KGHSH, CDR2 LQKENI.

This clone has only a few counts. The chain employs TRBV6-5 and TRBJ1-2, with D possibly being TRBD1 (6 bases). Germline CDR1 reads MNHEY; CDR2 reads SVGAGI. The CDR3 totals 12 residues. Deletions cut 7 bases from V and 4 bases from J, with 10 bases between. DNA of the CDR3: TGTGCCAGCAATCCACAGGGCTATGGCTACACCTTC. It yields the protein CASNPQGYGYTF.